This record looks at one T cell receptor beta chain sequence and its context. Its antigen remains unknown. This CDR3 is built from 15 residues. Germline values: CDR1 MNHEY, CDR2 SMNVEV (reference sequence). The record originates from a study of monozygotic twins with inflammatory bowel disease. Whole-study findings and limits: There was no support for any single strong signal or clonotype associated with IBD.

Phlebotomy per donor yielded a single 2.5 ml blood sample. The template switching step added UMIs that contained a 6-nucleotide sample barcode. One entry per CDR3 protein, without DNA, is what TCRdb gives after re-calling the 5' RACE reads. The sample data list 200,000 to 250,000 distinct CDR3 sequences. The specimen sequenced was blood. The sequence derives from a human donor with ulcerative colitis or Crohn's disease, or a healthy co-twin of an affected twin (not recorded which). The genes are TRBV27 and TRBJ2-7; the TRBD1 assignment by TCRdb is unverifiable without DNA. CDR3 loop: CASSYQGARLYEQYF.